One sample yielded the 5 T cell receptor beta chains listed below, sequenced in a study of T cell repertoires in cytomegalovirus infection. One entry per CDR3 protein, called by TCRdb with MiXCR from the reads. The table lists about 530,000 distinct CDR3 sequences, more than 20% of them singletons, with around 13% in the top ten. The sample taken for sequencing was PBMCs. The receptors were sampled from a human donor in good health (CMV status not recorded). Some clones in this sample may be carry-over from other donors' samples.

The chain employs TRBV20-1 and TRBJ2-7, with a tentative D call TRBD2 (5 bases). The CDR3 consists of 12 residues. The germline V gene encodes CDR1 DFQATT and CDR2 SNEGSKA (reference sequence). Deletions cut 3 bases from V and 2 bases from J, with 8 bases between. DNA of the CDR3: TGCAGTGCTAGTAAAGCGGCCTACGAGCAGTACTTC. Translation gives CSASKAAYEQYF.

Comments on this clonotype: This may stem from a read error, because a much larger clone lies one nucleotide away. The DNA is omitted, as the CDR3 cannot be located on it reliably, and the CDR3 follows TCRdb's listing. This chain links TRBV7-2 with TRBJ2-7; TRBD2, as called in the table, went unchecked against the DNA. Germline lookup yields CDR1 SGHTA and CDR2 FQGNSA. The CDR3 sequence runs 17 residues, both termini included. The CDR3 here is CANSSYSGSSTSYEQYV.

The chain uses TRBV5-4 and TRBJ2-5; D not certain. Germline CDR1 is SGHNT and CDR2 is YYREEE (reference sequence). Trimming removed 4 bases from V and 2 bases from J, with 15 bases in between. The CDR3 runs to 15 residues. DNA of the CDR3: TGTGCCAGCAGCAGTCGCGCTAGGGCACAAGAGACCCAGTACTTC. It is translated as CASSSRARAQETQYF.

The chain links TRBV5-1 to TRBJ1-1; TRBD1 is a possible D gene (6 bases). CDR1 is SGHRS, CDR2 YFSETQ, per germline. Trimming cost V 2 bases and J 1 base, with 12 bases left between them. The CDR3 has 15 residues. CDR3 region: CASSFLGQTNTEAFF. The CDR3 nucleotides read TGCGCCAGCAGCTTCTTAGGACAGACGAACACTGAAGCTTTCTTT.

The chain is built from TRBV19 and TRBJ2-1; 9 bases agree with TRBD1. Germline loops: CDR1 LNHDA, CDR2 SQIVND (reference sequence). V gave up 6 bases and J gave up 2 bases; unmatched junction bases: 5. The CDR3 runs 15 residues. This CDR3 reads CASRLTGGPYNEQFF. The DNA of the CDR3 is TGTGCCAGTAGACTGACAGGGGGACCCTACAATGAGCAGTTCTTC.